The next 16 T cell receptor beta chains were all read from a single sample in a study of blood T cell repertoires in COVID-19. Generated by immunoSEQ multiplex PCR, the TCRdb table keeps only in-frame clones and is missing some. The repertoire holds under 200,000 clones, with approximately 86% as singletons. The source material was peripheral blood. The receptors here all came from a woman of 80 years or more with COVID-19, enrolled during active disease.

To note about this clone: At one end, the junction sequence differs from germline, possibly due to a read error. The CDR3 is CASSLGPGGEGLAGQGF. In DNA form, the CDR3 reads TGTGCCAGCAGCTTAGGGCCAGGGGGCGAGGGACTAGCGGGTCAAGGATTC. The V gene is TRBV7-2, the J gene TRBJ2-7; 12 bases fit TRBD2. This CDR3 has 17 residues. Looked up from germline, CDR1 is SGHTA and CDR2 is FQGNSA.

The chain uses TRBV6-5 and TRBJ2-5, with 10 positions matching TRBD1. The germline V gene encodes CDR1 MNHEY and CDR2 SVGAGI. The CDR3 consists of 13 residues. V shed 5 bases and J 7 bases; nucleotides not matched to a gene: 4. The CDR3 DNA follows: TGTGCCAGCAGTACTGGGACAGGGGCGACCCAGTACTTC. Protein: CASSTGTGATQYF.

V usage is TRBV6-2 or TRBV6-3 and J usage is TRBJ2-1, with 13 bases that match TRBD2. CDR1 is MNHEY and CDR2 is SVGEGT in the germline V gene. Trimming removed 5 bases from V and 10 bases from J; junction bases left unmatched: 11. This CDR3 has 16 amino acids. The CDR3 DNA reads as TGTGCCAGCAGTCGATTACATGGACTAGCGGGAGTAGAGCAGTTCTTC. This sequence encodes CASSRLHGLAGVEQFF.

The rearrangement links TRBV3-1 (or the pseudogene TRBV3-2) to TRBJ1-5; D gene uncertain. The germline V gene has CDR1 LGHDT and CDR2 YNNKEL (reference sequence). This CDR3 contains 13 residues. V lost 5 bases and J 1 base, leaving 6 bases between the germline ends. The CDR3 protein is CASSSSSNQPQHF. CDR3 coding DNA: TGTGCCAGCAGCTCCTCGAGCAATCAGCCCCAGCATTTT.

This clone was seen a handful of times. V and J are TRBV9 and TRBJ1-1; D remains ambiguous. Trimming removed 4 bases at V and 5 bases at J, with 15 bases between. The CDR3 runs 14 residues. Germline V gene lookup returns CDR1 SGDLS and CDR2 YYNGEE. DNA for the CDR3: TGTGCCAGCAGCTCCCCGACCGCGCGGACTGAAGCTTTCTTT. The encoded protein is CASSSPTARTEAFF.

The chain carries TRBV28 and TRBJ2-6, with 7 bases fitting TRBD2. J gave up 3 bases and V 3 bases, and 8 bases lay outside the gene matches. Germline-derived CDR1 and CDR2 are MDHEN and SYDVKM. This CDR3 is 17 amino acids long. The CDR3 bases are TGTGCCAGCAGTTTCGGGGGGTCCTTAGGTGGGGCCAACGTCCTGACTTTC. Translation gives CASSFGGSLGGANVLTF.

The V gene is TRBV28, the J gene TRBJ1-5; no reliable D call. Trimming shortened V by 5 bases and J by 4 bases, and 12 bases separated the two germline ends. The germline CDR1 and CDR2 sequences are MDHEN and SYDVKM. There are 14 residues in the CDR3. CDR3 residues: CASSPDTGNQPQHF. As DNA, the CDR3 is TGTGCCAGCAGTCCTGACACTGGGAATCAGCCCCAGCATTTT.

This clone was seen a handful of times. As DNA, the CDR3 is TGTGCCAGTAGCGAGGGGAGGACCTACGAGGGGAAGCAGTTCTTC. Protein product: CASSEGRTYEGKQFF. The chain recombines TRBV19 with TRBJ2-1; perhaps TRBD2 as D (6 bases). The V gene lost 6 bases and the J gene lost 11 bases, with 23 bases spanning the gap. CDR1 is LNHDA, CDR2 SQIVND, per germline (reference sequence). There are 15 residues in the CDR3.

This chain connects TRBV12-5 to TRBJ1-1; tentatively, D is TRBD1 (6 bases). Trimming left V 3 bases short and J 4 bases short, with 9 bases between. Germline lookup yields CDR1 LGHNT and CDR2 FRNRAP. This CDR3 is 13 amino acids long. The CDR3 DNA reads TGTGCTAGTGGTTTCACAGGGCGCACTGAAGCTTTCTTT. As protein: CASGFTGRTEAFF. Full variable domain (missing parts from reference TRBV12-5 and TRBJ1-1): DARVTQTPRHKVTEMGQEVTMRCQPILGHNTVFWYRQTMMQGLELLAYFRNRAPLDDSGMPKDRFSAEMPDATLATLKIQPSEPRDSAVYFCASGFTGRTEAFFGQGTRLTVV.

The chain employs TRBV10-3 and TRBJ2-7; 8 bases agree with TRBD1. Germline CDR1 reads ENHRY; CDR2 reads SYGVKD. V was pared by 0 bases and J by 4 bases, with 5 bases of the junction left unmatched. The CDR3 runs 15 residues. CDR3 coding DNA: TGTGCCATCAGTGAGTCTTCAGGGGGCTCGTACGAGCAGTACTTC. Its translation: CAISESSGGSYEQYF.

The CDR3 protein is CASSVTGTEKLFF. The CDR3 nucleotides read TGTGCCAGCAGTGTCACCGGGACAGAGAAACTGTTTTTT. The rearrangement uses TRBV12-3 or TRBV12-4 and TRBJ1-4; the match to TRBD1 covers 7 bases. V dropped 5 bases and J dropped 11; count of bases not matched to a gene: 8. The CDR3 length is 13 residues.

This clone was detected once. The chain carries TRBV28 and TRBJ1-6; D call uncertain. The germline CDR1 and CDR2 sequences are MDHEN and SYDVKM. There are 13 residues in the CDR3. V was cut by 10 bases and J by 7 bases, with 14 bases left in between. The CDR3 reads CATTRAVNSPLHF. As DNA, the CDR3 is TGTGCCACCACTAGGGCAGTAAATTCACCCCTCCACTTT. Filled out from reference TRBV28 and TRBJ1-6, the complete variable domain reads DVKVTQSSRYLVKRTGEKVFLECVQDMDHENMFWYRQDPGLGLRLIYFSYDVKMKEKGDIPEGYSVSREKKERFSLILESASTNQTSMYLCATTRAVNSPLHFGNGTRLTVT.

The genes are TRBV6-5 and TRBJ2-7, with TRBD1 matching 8 bases. This CDR3 has 16 amino acids. Germline V gene lookup returns CDR1 MNHEY and CDR2 SVGAGI. The ends lost 3 bases at V and 3 bases at J; junction bases unmatched: 10. The CDR3 spells CASSYRAGQGNYEQYF. In nucleotides, the CDR3 is TGTGCCAGCAGTTATCGGGCCGGACAGGGAAACTACGAGCAGTACTTC.

This rearrangement joins TRBV19 to TRBJ2-3, with D hard to call. CDR1 is LNHDA and CDR2 is SQIVND in the germline V gene (reference sequence). CDR3 length equals 13 residues. V was cut by 1 base and J by 3 bases, with 5 bases left in between. CDR3: CASSIGGTDTQYF. CDR3 nucleotide sequence: TGTGCCAGTAGTATAGGCGGTACAGATACGCAGTATTTT.

The gene calls are TRBV9 and TRBJ1-1, with TRBD1 as a possible D gene (5 bases). V dropped 4 bases and J dropped 4 bases, with 17 bases sitting between them. CDR1 and CDR2 from the germline V gene are SGDLS and YYNGEE. CDR3 length: 15 residues. The CDR3 DNA sequence: TGTGCCAGCAGCCCACCCCAGGGTCAACGCACTGAAGCTTTCTTT. This translates into CASSPPQGQRTEAFF.

The V and J genes are TRBV5-5 and TRBJ2-3, with D possibly TRBD1 on 7 matching bases. CDR1 is SGHKS, CDR2 YYEKEE, per germline (reference sequence). The CDR3 length is 13 residues. The ends were cut back, 2 bases at V and 5 bases at J, with 9 bases in the middle. CDR3 DNA: TGTGCCAGCAGCTTCCAGGGGGGAGATACGCAGTATTTT. It translates to CASSFQGGDTQYF. Supplemented by reference TRBV5-5 and TRBJ2-3, the full variable domain reads DAGVTQSPTHLIKTRGQQVTLRCSPISGHKSVSWYQQVLGQGPQFIFQYYEKEERGRGNFPDRFSARQFPNYSSELNVNALLLGDSALYLCASSFQGGDTQYFGPGTRLTVL.